This T cell receptor beta chain was identified during a study of control samples from healthy donors and cancer patients. TCRdb's copy holds only in-frame clones and misses some; the assay was immunoSEQ multiplex PCR. This sample carries 160,000 or so clones, 93% of them seen once, and the ten largest clones take 2% to 2.5%. V lost 5 bases and J lost 5, with 15 bases in between. Germline CDR1 is WNHNN and CDR2 is SYGVQD (reference sequence). This CDR3 has 14 residues. This clone has a single count. The chain carries TRBV10-1 and TRBJ2-5, with D tentatively TRBD2 (6 bases). The sequenced sample consisted of blood. The source of this sequence is a man in his fifties or sixties in good health. The CDR3 region is CASSRRGSRETQYF. The CDR3 bases are TGCGCCAGCAGTCGGAGGGGCTCGCGGGAGACCCAGTACTTC.